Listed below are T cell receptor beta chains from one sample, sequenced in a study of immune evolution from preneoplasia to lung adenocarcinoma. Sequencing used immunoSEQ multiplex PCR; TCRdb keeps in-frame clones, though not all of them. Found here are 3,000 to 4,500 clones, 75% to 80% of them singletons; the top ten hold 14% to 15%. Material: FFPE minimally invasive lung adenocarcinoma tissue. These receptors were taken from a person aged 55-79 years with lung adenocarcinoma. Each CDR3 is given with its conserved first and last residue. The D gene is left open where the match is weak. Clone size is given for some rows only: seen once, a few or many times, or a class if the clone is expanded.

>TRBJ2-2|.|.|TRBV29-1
CSVPGGGGELFF
TGCAGCGTTCCTGGGGGAGGCGGGGAGCTGTTTTTT
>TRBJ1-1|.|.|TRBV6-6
CASRDSWNTEAFF
TGTGCCAGCAGAGACTCCTGGAACACTGAAGCTTTCTTT
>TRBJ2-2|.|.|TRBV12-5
CASGLTSRLRGTGELFF
TGTGCTAGTGGTTTGACCTCCCGACTGAGAGGGACCGGGGAGCTGTTTTTT
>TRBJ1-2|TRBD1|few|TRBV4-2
CASSPQGNYGYTF
TGTGCCAGCAGCCCACAGGGGAACTATGGCTACACCTTC
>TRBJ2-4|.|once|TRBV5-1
CASSPEGRTKNIQYF
TGCGCCAGCAGTCCCGAGGGTCGGACCAAAAACATTCAGTACTTC
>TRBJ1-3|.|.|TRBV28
CASSLQAGNTIYF
TGTGCCAGCAGTTTGCAGGCCGGAAACACCATATATTTT
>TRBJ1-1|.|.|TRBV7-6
CASRAGSRNTEAFF
TGTGCCAGCAGGGCAGGTAGTCGGAACACTGAAGCTTTCTTT
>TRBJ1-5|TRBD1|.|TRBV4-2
CASSRDREVQPQHF
TGTGCCAGCAGTCGGGACAGGGAGGTTCAGCCCCAGCATTTT
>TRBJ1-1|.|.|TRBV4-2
CASSARVVGNTEAFF
TGTGCCAGCAGCGCCAGGGTGGTGGGGAACACTGAAGCTTTCTTT
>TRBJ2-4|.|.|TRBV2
CASLRDRENIQYF
TGTGCCAGCCTCCGGGACCGGGAGAACATTCAGTACTTC
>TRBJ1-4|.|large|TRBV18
CASSPPARVGEKLFF
TGTGCCAGCTCACCACCTGCTAGGGTTGGTGAAAAACTGTTTTTT
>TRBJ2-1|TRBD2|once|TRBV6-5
CASSYSRVAGYNEQFF
TGTGCCAGCAGTTACTCAAGGGTAGCGGGATACAATGAGCAGTTCTTC
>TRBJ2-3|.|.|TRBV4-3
CASSQVLVGVTDTQYF
TGCGCCAGCAGCCAAGTGCTTGTGGGAGTAACAGATACGCAGTATTTT
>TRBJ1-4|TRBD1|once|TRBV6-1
CASSGNRGTNEKLFF
TGTGCCAGCAGTGGTAACAGGGGAACTAATGAAAAACTGTTTTTT
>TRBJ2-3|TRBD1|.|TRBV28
CASRTDRGREDTQYF
TGTGCCAGCAGAACCGACAGGGGGCGGGAAGATACGCAGTATTTT
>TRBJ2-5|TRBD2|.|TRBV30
CAWTGLVMETQYF
TGTGCTTGGACGGGACTAGTAATGGAGACCCAGTACTTC
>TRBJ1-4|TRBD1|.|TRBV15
CATSRDRQGTGEKLFF
TGTGCCACCAGCAGAGATCGACAGGGAACAGGTGAAAAACTGTTTTTT
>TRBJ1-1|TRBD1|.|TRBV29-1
CSVERGQGTEAFF
TGCAGCGTTGAAAGGGGGCAGGGCACTGAAGCTTTCTTT
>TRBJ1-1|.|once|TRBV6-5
CASSYLQNTEAFF
TGTGCCAGCAGTTACCTACAGAACACTGAAGCTTTCTTT
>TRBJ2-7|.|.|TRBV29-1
CSVTGQYYEQYF
TGCAGCGTGACGGGGCAGTACTACGAGCAGTACTTC
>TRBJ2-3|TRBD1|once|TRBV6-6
CASGPGGITDTQYF
TGTGCCAGCGGCCCAGGGGGCATCACAGATACGCAGTATTTT
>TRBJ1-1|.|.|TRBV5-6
CASSYQGPLTEAFF
TGTGCCAGCAGCTATCAGGGTCCCCTAACTGAAGCTTTCTTT
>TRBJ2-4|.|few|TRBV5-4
CASSLEVSPENIQYF
TGTGCCAGCAGCTTGGAGGTCTCCCCGGAAAACATTCAGTACTTC
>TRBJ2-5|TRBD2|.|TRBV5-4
CASSPDRGLVVGETQYF
TGTGCCAGCAGCCCCGACCGAGGACTAGTCGTAGGAGAGACCCAGTACTTC
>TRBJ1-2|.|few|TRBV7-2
CASSLFGDGYTF
TGTGCCAGCAGCTTATTCGGGGATGGCTACACCTTC
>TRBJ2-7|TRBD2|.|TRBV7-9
CASSLREDEQYF
TGTGCCAGCAGCTTACGGGAGGACGAGCAGTACTTC
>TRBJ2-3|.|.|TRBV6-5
CASSYSAAGRRNTQYF
TGTGCCAGCAGTTACTCGGCGGCAGGGAGGCGTAATACGCAGTATTTT
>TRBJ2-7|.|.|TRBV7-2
CASSLVGQPSYEQYF
TGTGCCAGCAGCTTAGTGGGCCAGCCTTCCTACGAGCAGTACTTC
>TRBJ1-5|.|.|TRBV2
CASTRDGRNQPQHF
TGTGCCAGCACCCGCGATGGGCGAAATCAGCCCCAGCATTTT
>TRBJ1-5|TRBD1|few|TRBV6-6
CASSEGAGQPQHF
TGTGCCAGCAGTGAGGGGGCCGGGCAGCCCCAGCATTTT
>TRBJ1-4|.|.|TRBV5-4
CASSRLPDFNEKLFF
TGTGCCAGCAGCAGACTTCCCGATTTTAATGAAAAACTGTTTTTT
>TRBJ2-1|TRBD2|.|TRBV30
CACPAGGGGNEQFF
TGTGCCTGCCCCGCGGGAGGTGGGGGAAATGAGCAGTTCTTC
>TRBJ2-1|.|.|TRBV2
CASSDSLEQFF
TGTGCCAGCAGTGATAGCCTTGAGCAGTTCTTC
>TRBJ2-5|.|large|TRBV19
CASSWTVQETQYF
TGTGCCAGTAGTTGGACAGTGCAAGAGACCCAGTACTTC
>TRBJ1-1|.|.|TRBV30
CAWRANVGGPTEAFF
TGTGCCTGGAGGGCGAATGTCGGCGGGCCAACTGAAGCTTTCTTT
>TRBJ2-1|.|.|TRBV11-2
CASSLISGEGYNEQFF
TGTGCCAGCAGCTTAATCTCGGGAGAGGGCTACAATGAGCAGTTCTTC
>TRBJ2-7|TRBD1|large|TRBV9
CASSVLAQGNDEQYF
TGTGCCAGCAGCGTACTCGCACAGGGGAATGACGAGCAGTACTTC
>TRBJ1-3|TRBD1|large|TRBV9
CASSVLGDSSGNTIYF
TGTGCCAGCAGCGTACTGGGGGACAGCTCTGGAAACACCATATATTTT
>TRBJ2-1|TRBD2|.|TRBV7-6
CASSRSGGANEQFF
TGTGCCAGCAGTCGAAGCGGGGGTGCCAATGAGCAGTTCTTC
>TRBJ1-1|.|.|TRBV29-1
CSVVGYVGSENTEAFF
TGCAGCGTTGTCGGTTACGTCGGTTCAGAGAACACTGAAGCTTTCTTT
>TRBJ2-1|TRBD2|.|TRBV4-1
CASSQEAAGENEQFF
TGCGCCAGCAGCCAAGAGGCGGCGGGAGAGAATGAGCAGTTCTTC
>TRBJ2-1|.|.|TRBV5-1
CASSLNTNNEQFF
TGCGCCAGCAGCTTGAACACCAACAATGAGCAGTTCTTC
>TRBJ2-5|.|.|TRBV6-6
CASSQNRIGAEETQYF
TGTGCCAGCAGCCAAAACCGGATCGGGGCCGAGGAGACCCAGTACTTC
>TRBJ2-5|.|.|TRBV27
CASKKDATEYF
TGTGCCAGCAAAAAGGACGCCACGGAGTACTTC
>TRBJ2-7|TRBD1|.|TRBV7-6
CASSSLDRGYEQYF
TGTGCCAGCAGCTCCCTGGACAGGGGCTACGAGCAGTACTTC
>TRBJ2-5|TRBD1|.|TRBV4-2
CASSQRDREETQYF
TGTGCCAGCAGCCAGAGGGACAGGGAGGAGACCCAGTACTTC
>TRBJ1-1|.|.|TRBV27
CASSLGGTMNTEAFF
TGTGCCAGCAGTTTGGGCGGAACGATGAACACTGAAGCTTTCTTT
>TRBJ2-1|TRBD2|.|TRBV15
CATSRGLAGDNEQFF
TGTGCCACCAGCAGGGGACTAGCGGGAGACAATGAGCAGTTCTTC
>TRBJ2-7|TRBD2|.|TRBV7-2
CASSMGLAGVNEQYF
TGTGCCAGCAGCATGGGACTAGCGGGTGTCAACGAGCAGTACTTC
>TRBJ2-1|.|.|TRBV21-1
CASPRVCNEQFF
TGTGCCAGCCCGAGAGTCTGCAATGAGCAGTTCTTC
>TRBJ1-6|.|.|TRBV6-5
CASSYSANNSPLHF
TGTGCCAGCAGTTACTCGGCCAATAATTCACCCCTCCACTTT
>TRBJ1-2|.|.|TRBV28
CASIRGSSRAGYTF
TGTGCCAGCATTAGGGGGTCTTCAAGGGCTGGCTACACCTTC
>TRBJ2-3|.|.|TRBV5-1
CASSLQEVGGTDTQYF
TGCGCCAGCAGCTTACAGGAGGTCGGTGGTACAGATACGCAGTATTTT